This is a list of T cell receptor beta chains from one sample in a study of shared clonotypes between healthy human individuals. Assay: immunoSEQ multiplex PCR; the TCRdb copy retains only in-frame clones and omits some. The data show approximately 330,000 clones, 70% to 75% seen once. Source material: memory CD4+ T cells sorted from blood. These receptors all stem from a man aged 25 to 45 in good health. Each CDR3 is given with its conserved first and last residue. The order of the fields is J gene, D gene, V gene, clone size, CDR3 DNA, CDR3 protein. The D gene is left open where the match is weak. Clone size is given for some rows only: seen once, a few or many times, or a class if the clone is expanded.

TRBJ2-3 TRBD2 TRBV7-3 NA TGTGCCAGCAGCTTAACCCCCGGGACTAGCGGTCTAGATACGCAGTATTTT CASSLTPGTSGLDTQYF
TRBJ1-1 NA TRBV5-6 few TGTGCCAGCAGCTTGGTCCAGGGGAGGGATACTGAAGCTTTCTTT CASSLVQGRDTEAFF
TRBJ2-1 TRBD2 TRBV28 NA TGTGCCAGCAGGCCTAGCGGGAGGTCGGCCAATGAGCAGTTCTTC CASRPSGRSANEQFF
TRBJ2-2 TRBD1 TRBV27 NA TGTGCCAGCAGTTTGCGGGCAGGACAGGGGTCCACCGGGGAGCTGTTTTTT CASSLRAGQGSTGELFF
TRBJ2-7 TRBD2 TRBV4-2 NA TGTGCCAGCAGCCGTAACAGGCGGGAGGGCTTCTACGAGCAGTACTTC CASSRNRREGFYEQYF
TRBJ2-3 TRBD2 TRBV7-6 NA TGTGCCAGCAGCTTATTAAGAGCGGGAACCACAGATACGCAGTATTTT CASSLLRAGTTDTQYF
TRBJ1-5 TRBD1 TRBV19 NA TGTGCCAGTAGTACCAGGGGGATAAGCAATCAGCCCCAGCATTTT CASSTRGISNQPQHF
TRBJ1-5 TRBD1 TRBV6-1 NA TGTGCCAGCAGTATCAACAGGGGGCTAGGGCAGCCCCAGCATTTT CASSINRGLGQPQHF
TRBJ1-1 NA TRBV7-9 NA TGTGCCAGCAGCTTAGTAGGAAACATGAACACTGAAGCTTTCTTT CASSLVGNMNTEAFF
TRBJ2-1 TRBD2 TRBV5-1 once TGCGCCAGCAGCTCCGGGGGGGGCTGGGCCTCCTACAATGAGCAGTTCTTC CASSSGGGWASYNEQFF
TRBJ2-4 NA TRBV9 NA TGTGCCAGCAGCGTAGACAGACTAGCCAAAAACATTCAGTACTTC CASSVDRLAKNIQYF
TRBJ2-5 NA TRBV9 NA TGTGCCAGCAGCATCGACTCGGTACAGACCCAGTACTTC CASSIDSVQTQYF
TRBJ2-7 TRBD2 TRBV18 once TGTGCCAGCTCACAGGGCGGGCTAGCGGGAGTCTACGAGCAGTACTTC CASSQGGLAGVYEQYF
TRBJ1-4 NA TRBV7-9 NA TGTGCCAGCAGCATCCGGGACCCGGCGGTAGCTAATGAAAAACTGTTTTTT CASSIRDPAVANEKLFF
TRBJ2-5 NA TRBV29-1 NA TGCAGCGCCAGACGGGGTATGGTGGAGACCCAGTACTTC CSARRGMVETQYF
TRBJ2-3 NA TRBV9 NA TGTGCCAGCAGCGTAGGTGAGAATACGCAGTATTTT CASSVGENTQYF
TRBJ2-3 NA TRBV27 NA TGTGCCAGCAGTTTATCAGACGGCACAGATACGCAGTATTTT CASSLSDGTDTQYF
TRBJ2-7 NA TRBV5-1 NA TGCGCCAGCAGCTCCGGGGGGCTAGCGGCTCCCTACGAGCAGTACTTC CASSSGGLAAPYEQYF
TRBJ2-2 NA TRBV7-2 NA TGTGCCAGCAGCCCAAGTGCTAGGGGCACCGGGGAGCTGTTTTTT CASSPSARGTGELFF
TRBJ1-2 TRBD1 TRBV28 NA TGTGCCAGCCTTTATCCCCTCGGAACCACAGGGGATCGAAACTATGGCTACACCTTC CASLYPLGTTGDRNYGYTF
TRBJ1-1 NA TRBV7-9 NA TGTGCCAGCAGCGTCCGGGACACCGGCCTCGGTGAAGCTTTCTTT CASSVRDTGLGEAFF
TRBJ1-2 NA TRBV7-9 NA TGTGCCAGCAGCAGTAGGGGTAGCTATGGCTACACCTTC CASSSRGSYGYTF
TRBJ1-2 NA TRBV7-8 NA TGTGCCAGCAGCTTAGTAGGGGATGGCTACACCTTC CASSLVGDGYTF
TRBJ2-3 NA TRBV9 once TGTGCCAGCAGCGTAGGGGGTTTGGGCACAGATACGCAGTATTTT CASSVGGLGTDTQYF
TRBJ1-6 NA TRBV2 few TGTGCCAGCAGTGCGGAACAGATTGAATCACCCCTCCACTTT CASSAEQIESPLHF
TRBJ2-4 NA TRBV2 NA TGTGCCAGCAGTGCCCAGGGGTTTGGCATTCAGTACTTC CASSAQGFGIQYF
TRBJ1-2 NA TRBV19 few TGTGCCAGTAGTACCCCCCGGGTCGGAGGCTATGGCTACACCTTC CASSTPRVGGYGYTF
TRBJ2-1 TRBD2 TRBV27 NA TGTGCCAGCAGTAACTTAGCGGGAGGCTACAATGAGCAGTTCTTC CASSNLAGGYNEQFF
TRBJ1-1 NA TRBV9 NA TGTGCCAGCAGCGTAGGCCTCGGGGATAGCGACACTGAAGCTTTCTTT CASSVGLGDSDTEAFF
TRBJ2-7 NA TRBV6-6 NA TGTGCCAGCAGTGGGAGAAGCGAGCAGTACTTC CASSGRSEQYF
TRBJ2-3 TRBD2 TRBV9 NA TGTGCCAGCAGCGTAGGAAATAGCGGGACGGATACGCAGTATTTT CASSVGNSGTDTQYF
TRBJ1-5 NA TRBV6-4 NA TGTGCCAGCAGGCGGGGACGGACAGACTGGGTTTTACGGAATCAGCCCCAGCATTTT CASRRGRTDWVLRNQPQHF
TRBJ2-1 TRBD2 TRBV29-1 many TGCAGCGTTGGGGGGGGTAGTACCTACAATGAGCAGTTCTTC CSVGGGSTYNEQFF
TRBJ2-3 NA TRBV19 NA TGTGCCAGTAGCAAGAGCGGTGCGAGGACAGATACGCAGTATTTT CASSKSGARTDTQYF
TRBJ1-5 NA TRBV5-1 NA TGCGCCAGCAGCTATCAGGGCCAGGGGCCCCAGCATTTT CASSYQGQGPQHF
TRBJ1-1 TRBD1 TRBV6-5 NA TGTGCCAGCAGTACGACAGGGGGCGTCACTGAAGCTTTCTTT CASSTTGGVTEAFF
TRBJ1-1 NA TRBV29-1 few TGCAGCGACTCCAGAGGGGGACGAAGCACTGAAGCTTTCTTT CSDSRGGRSTEAFF
TRBJ2-2 NA TRBV6-5 NA TGTGCCAGCAGCGAAGGGCGGTACACCGGGGAGCTGTTTTTT CASSEGRYTGELFF
TRBJ2-2 NA TRBV21-1 NA TGTGCCAGCAGCAAAAAAAGTGGGTCGGAAACTATTAACACCGGGGAGCTGTTTTTT CASSKKSGSETINTGELFF
TRBJ1-2 NA TRBV2 few TGTGCCAGCCGCTCACAGCAGGGGCTTGGCTACACCTTC CASRSQQGLGYTF
TRBJ1-2 NA TRBV5-6 NA TGTGCCAGCAGCCCGTCCCTGGGGGGCGAGTATGGCTACACCTTC CASSPSLGGEYGYTF
TRBJ2-6 NA TRBV18 NA TGTGCCAGCTCACCCCTTTCGACCGGGGCCAACGTCCTGACTTTC CASSPLSTGANVLTF
TRBJ2-2 TRBD2 TRBV28 NA TGTGCCAGCAGTCTGGGACTAGCGGGAGCCGGGGAGCTGTTTTTT CASSLGLAGAGELFF
TRBJ1-4 NA TRBV10-3 NA TGTGCCATCAGTGAGGGGGGAAAACTGTTTTTT CAISEGGKLFF
TRBJ2-7 TRBD2 TRBV5-3 NA TGTGCCAGAAGCTTGGCAATTGCGGGAGGCCCCCTTTTGTACGAGCAGTACTTC CARSLAIAGGPLLYEQYF
TRBJ1-4 NA TRBV5-1 NA TGCGCCAGCAGCTTGGGGTCGGATGAAAAACTGTTTTTT CASSLGSDEKLFF